What follows are 6 T cell receptor beta chains derived from one specimen sequenced in a study of STAT5B mutations in CD4+ large granular lymphocyte leukemia. Libraries were prepared by immunoSEQ multiplex PCR; TCRdb keeps only in-frame clonotypes and omits some of them. The sample has about 10,000 clones, about 86% seen once. The sample taken for sequencing was PBMCs. The receptors here all came from a man aged 60-69 years with CD4+ T-cell large granular lymphocyte leukemia.

The genes are TRBV5-1 and TRBJ2-5; 10 positions match TRBD1. V lost 6 bases to trimming and J lost 5 bases; unmatched junction nucleotides: 10. The CDR3 runs to 15 residues. From germline, CDR1 is SGHRS and CDR2 YFSETQ. CDR3: CASNPQTGGSETQYF. In DNA form, the CDR3 reads TGCGCCAGCAACCCCCAGACAGGGGGCTCGGAGACCCAGTACTTC. The entire variable domain, with the rest obtained from reference TRBV5-1 and TRBJ2-5, is as follows: KAGVTQTPRYLIKTRGQQVTLSCSPISGHRSVSWYQQTPGQGLQFLFEYFSETQRNKGNFPGRFSGRQFSNSRSEMNVSTLELGDSALYLCASNPQTGGSETQYFGPGTRLLVL.

The chain combines TRBV11-3 with TRBJ2-7; 9 bases map to TRBD2. The J segment lost 7 bases and the V segment lost 6 bases, leaving 13 bases of the junction unmatched. Germline V CDR1 and CDR2: SGHNT, YENEEA. The CDR3 runs to 15 residues. CDR3 coding DNA: TGTGCCAGCAGTTCTAGCGGGACAACTGCGCGGGAGCAGTACTTC. This encodes CASSSSGTTAREQYF.

The chain couples TRBV11-2 to TRBJ1-5, with TRBD1 as a possible D gene (6 bases). Trimming stripped 1 base from V and 5 bases from J, with 12 bases between. The V gene's germline CDR1 is SGHAT and CDR2 FQNNGV. This CDR3 contains 15 residues. The CDR3 protein is CASSLGTGIDQPQHF. Written as DNA, the CDR3 is TGTGCCAGCAGCTTAGGAACAGGGATTGATCAGCCCCAGCATTTT.

The count of this clone is one. The CDR3 region is CASSLGQGWNTGELFF. CDR3 coding DNA: TGTGCCAGCAGCTTAGGGCAGGGGTGGAACACCGGGGAGCTGTTTTTT. The V call is TRBV7-9, the J call TRBJ2-2; D is perhaps TRBD1 (6 bases). The V gene lost 1 base and the J gene lost 1 base, with 10 bases spanning the gap. The CDR3 totals 16 residues. The germline gives CDR1 SEHNR, CDR2 FQNEAQ (reference sequence).

The genes are TRBV7-2 and TRBJ2-3; 8 nucleotides match TRBD1. CDR1 and CDR2 (germline): SGHTA, FQGNSA. This CDR3 is built from 17 residues. Trimming at V came to 5 bases and at J to 0 bases, leaving 10 bases not matched to a gene. CDR3: CASSGQGAGASTDTQYF. Here the CDR3 DNA reads TGTGCCAGCAGCGGTCAGGGGGCTGGGGCTAGCACAGATACGCAGTATTTT.

The genes are TRBV7-9 and TRBJ2-5; tentative D call: TRBD2 (6 bases). This CDR3 is 15 amino acids long. Germline CDR1 is SEHNR and CDR2 is FQNEAQ (reference sequence). Trimming took 4 bases from V and 4 from J, leaving 16 bases between them. DNA for the CDR3: TGTGCCAGCAGCTCCGAGTCGGGAGTGGGAGAGACCCAGTACTTC. This gives the protein CASSSESGVGETQYF.